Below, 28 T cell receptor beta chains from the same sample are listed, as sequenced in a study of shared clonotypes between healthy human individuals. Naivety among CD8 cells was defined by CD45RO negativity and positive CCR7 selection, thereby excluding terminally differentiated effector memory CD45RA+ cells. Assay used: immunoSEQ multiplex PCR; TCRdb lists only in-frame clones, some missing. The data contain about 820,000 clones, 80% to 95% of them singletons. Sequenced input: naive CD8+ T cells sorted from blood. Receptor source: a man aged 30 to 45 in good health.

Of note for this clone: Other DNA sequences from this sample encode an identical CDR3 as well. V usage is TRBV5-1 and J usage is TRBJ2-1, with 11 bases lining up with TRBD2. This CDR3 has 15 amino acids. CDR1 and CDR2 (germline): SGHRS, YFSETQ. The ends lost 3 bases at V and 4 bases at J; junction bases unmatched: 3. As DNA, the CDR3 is TGCGCCAGCAGCTCCGGGACTAGCGGTTACAATGAGCAGTTCTTC. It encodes CASSSGTSGYNEQFF. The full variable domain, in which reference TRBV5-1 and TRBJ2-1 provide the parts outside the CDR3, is KAGVTQTPRYLIKTRGQQVTLSCSPISGHRSVSWYQQTPGQGLQFLFEYFSETQRNKGNFPGRFSGRQFSNSRSEMNVSTLELGDSALYLCASSSGTSGYNEQFFGPGTRLTVL.

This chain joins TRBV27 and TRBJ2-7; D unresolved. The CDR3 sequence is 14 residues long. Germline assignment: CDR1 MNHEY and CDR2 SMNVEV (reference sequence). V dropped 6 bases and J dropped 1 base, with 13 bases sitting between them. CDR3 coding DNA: TGTGCCAGCAGGCATGGCGGCAGTTCCTACGAGCAGTACTTC. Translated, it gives CASRHGGSSYEQYF.

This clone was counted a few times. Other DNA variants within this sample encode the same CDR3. For the CDR3, the DNA is TGTGCCAGCAGTCCCAGGGCCGCCTACGAGCAGTACTTC. Its protein product is CASSPRAAYEQYF. The chain couples TRBV27 to TRBJ2-7, with a tentative D call TRBD1 (5 bases). This CDR3 comprises 13 residues. Trimming stripped 5 bases from V and 2 bases from J, with 10 bases between. Looked up from germline, CDR1 is MNHEY and CDR2 is SMNVEV (reference sequence).

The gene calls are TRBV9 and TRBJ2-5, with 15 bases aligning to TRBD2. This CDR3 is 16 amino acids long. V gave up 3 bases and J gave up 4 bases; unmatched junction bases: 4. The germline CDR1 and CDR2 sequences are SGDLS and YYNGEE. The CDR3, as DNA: TGTGCCAGCAGCGCGGGACTAGCGGGAGGTGGAGAGACCCAGTACTTC. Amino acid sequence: CASSAGLAGGGETQYF.

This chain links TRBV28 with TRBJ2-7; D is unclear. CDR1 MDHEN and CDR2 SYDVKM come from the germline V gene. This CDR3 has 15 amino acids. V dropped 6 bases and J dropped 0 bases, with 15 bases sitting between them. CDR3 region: CASSPRNRLSYEQYF. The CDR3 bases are TGTGCCAGCAGCCCCAGGAACCGGCTCTCCTACGAGCAGTACTTC.

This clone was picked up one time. CDR3 region: CASSYRTQGFIGGYTF. The CDR3 DNA sequence: TGTGCCAGCAGCTATCGAACACAGGGCTTTATCGGTGGCTACACCTTC. V gene TRBV11-2 combines with J gene TRBJ1-2; a possible D gene is TRBD1 (6 bases). The CDR3 is 16 residues long. V was trimmed by 4 bases and J by 7 bases, leaving 22 bases between them. Germline V gene sequence: CDR1 SGHAT, CDR2 FQNNGV.

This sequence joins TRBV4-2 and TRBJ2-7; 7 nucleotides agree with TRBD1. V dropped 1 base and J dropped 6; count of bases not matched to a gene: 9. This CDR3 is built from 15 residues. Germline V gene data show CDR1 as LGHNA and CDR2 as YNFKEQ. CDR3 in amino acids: CASSQATGETGEQYF. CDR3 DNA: TGTGCCAGCAGCCAAGCAACAGGGGAAACGGGCGAGCAGTACTTC.

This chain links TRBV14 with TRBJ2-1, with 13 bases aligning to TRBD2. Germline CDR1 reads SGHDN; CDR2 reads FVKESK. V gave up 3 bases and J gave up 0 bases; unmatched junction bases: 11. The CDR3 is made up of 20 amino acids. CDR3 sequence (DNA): TGTGCCAGCAGCCATAGGACTAGCGGGAGCCCCGCAAGCTCCTACAATGAGCAGTTCTTC. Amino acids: CASSHRTSGSPASSYNEQFF.

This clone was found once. The CDR3 DNA reads as TGTGCCATCAGTGAGTCAGGGGGTTTAGAGACCCAGTACTTC. It codes for CAISESGGLETQYF. The rearrangement joins TRBV10-3 to TRBJ2-5; D perhaps matches TRBD1 (6 bases). Trimming removed 0 bases at V and 4 bases at J, with 9 bases between. The germline CDR1 and CDR2 sequences are ENHRY and SYGVKD. The CDR3 has 14 residues.

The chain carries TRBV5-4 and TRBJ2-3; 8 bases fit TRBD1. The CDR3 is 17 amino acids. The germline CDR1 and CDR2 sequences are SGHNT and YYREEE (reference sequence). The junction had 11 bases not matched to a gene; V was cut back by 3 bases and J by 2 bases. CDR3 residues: CASSSGTGVRTTDTQYF. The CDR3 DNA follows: TGTGCCAGCAGCTCCGGGACAGGCGTTAGAACCACAGATACGCAGTATTTT.

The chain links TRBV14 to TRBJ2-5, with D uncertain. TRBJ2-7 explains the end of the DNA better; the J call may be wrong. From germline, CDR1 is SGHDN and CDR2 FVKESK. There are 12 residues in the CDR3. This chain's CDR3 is CASSHDPYEQYF. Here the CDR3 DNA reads TGTGCCAGCAGCCACGACCCCTACGAGCAGTACTTC.

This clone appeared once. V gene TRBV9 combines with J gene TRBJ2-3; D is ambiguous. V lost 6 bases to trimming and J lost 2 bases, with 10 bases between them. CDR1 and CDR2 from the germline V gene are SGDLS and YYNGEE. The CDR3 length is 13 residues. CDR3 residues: CASNSVDTDTQYF. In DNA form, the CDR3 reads TGTGCCAGCAACAGCGTTGACACAGATACGCAGTATTTT.

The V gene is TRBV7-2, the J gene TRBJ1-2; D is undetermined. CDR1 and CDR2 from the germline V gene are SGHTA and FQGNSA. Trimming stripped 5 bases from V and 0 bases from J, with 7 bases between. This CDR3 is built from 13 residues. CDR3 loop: CASSPTSNYGYTF. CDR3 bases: TGTGCCAGCAGCCCCACCTCTAACTATGGCTACACCTTC. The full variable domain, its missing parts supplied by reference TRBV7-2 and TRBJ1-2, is GAGVSQSPSNKVTEKGKDVELRCDPISGHTALYWYRQSLGQGLEFLIYFQGNSAPDKSGLPSDRFSAERTGGSVSTLTIQRTQQEDSAVYLCASSPTSNYGYTFGSGTRLTVV.

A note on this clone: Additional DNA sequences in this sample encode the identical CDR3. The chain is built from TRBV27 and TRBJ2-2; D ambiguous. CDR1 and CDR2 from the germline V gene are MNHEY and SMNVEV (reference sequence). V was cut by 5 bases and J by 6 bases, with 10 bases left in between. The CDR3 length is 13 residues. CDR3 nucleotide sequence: TGTGCCAGCAGTCCCGGCCTAGCCGGGGAGCTGTTTTTT. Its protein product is CASSPGLAGELFF.

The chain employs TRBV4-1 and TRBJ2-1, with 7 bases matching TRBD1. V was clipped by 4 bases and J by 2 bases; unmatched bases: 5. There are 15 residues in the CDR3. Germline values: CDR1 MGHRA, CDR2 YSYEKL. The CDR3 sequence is CASSLGTVAYNEQFF. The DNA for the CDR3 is TGCGCCAGCAGCCTAGGGACAGTGGCCTACAATGAGCAGTTCTTC.

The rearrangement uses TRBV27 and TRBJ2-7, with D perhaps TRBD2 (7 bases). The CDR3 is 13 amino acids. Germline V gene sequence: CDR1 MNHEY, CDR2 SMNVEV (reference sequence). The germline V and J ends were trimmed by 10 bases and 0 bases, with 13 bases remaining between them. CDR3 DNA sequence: TGTGCCACCGCACGGGGGGCCTCCTACGAGCAGTACTTC. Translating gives CATARGASYEQYF.

CDR3 sequence (DNA): TGTGCCAGCAGGATGACGGATTCCTACAATGAGCAGTTCTTC. Protein sequence: CASRMTDSYNEQFF. The J gene is TRBJ2-1, the V gene TRBV5-4; D is uncertain. V gave up 5 bases and J gave up 1 base, with 10 bases separating them. CDR3 size: 14 residues. Germline loops: CDR1 SGHNT, CDR2 YYREEE (reference sequence).

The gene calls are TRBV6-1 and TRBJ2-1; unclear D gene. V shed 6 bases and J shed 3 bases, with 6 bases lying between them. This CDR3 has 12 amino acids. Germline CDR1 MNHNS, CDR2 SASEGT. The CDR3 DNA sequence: TGTGCCAGCAGGGTCGACTACAATGAGCAGTTCTTC. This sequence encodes CASRVDYNEQFF.

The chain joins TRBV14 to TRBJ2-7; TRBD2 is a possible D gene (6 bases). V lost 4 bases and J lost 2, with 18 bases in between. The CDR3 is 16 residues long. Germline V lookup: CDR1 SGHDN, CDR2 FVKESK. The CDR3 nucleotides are TGTGCCAGCAGCCCGCGGGGCCTTCTGAACCCCTACGAGCAGTACTTC. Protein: CASSPRGLLNPYEQYF.

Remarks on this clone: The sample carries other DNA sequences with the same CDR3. CDR3 residues: CSVEMRYGYTF. For the CDR3, the DNA is TGCAGCGTAGAGATGAGATATGGCTACACCTTC. This chain uses TRBV29-1 with TRBJ1-2; D uncertain. The CDR3 runs 11 residues. Germline loops: CDR1 SQVTM, CDR2 ANQGSEA. Trimming removed 6 bases at V and 5 bases at J, with 10 bases between. Full variable domain (rest looked up from reference TRBV29-1 and TRBJ1-2): SAVISQKPSRDICQRGTSLTIQCQVDSQVTMMFWYRQQPGQSLTLIATANQGSEATYESGFVIDKFPISRPNLTFSTLTVSNMSPEDSSIYLCSVEMRYGYTFGSGTRLTVV.

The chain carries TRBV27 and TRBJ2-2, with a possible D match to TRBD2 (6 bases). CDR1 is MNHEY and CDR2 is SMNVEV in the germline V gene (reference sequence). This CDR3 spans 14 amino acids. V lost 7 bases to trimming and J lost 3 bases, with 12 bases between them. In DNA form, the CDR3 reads TGTGCCAGCACTGGGGGGACGGACACCGGGGAGCTGTTTTTT. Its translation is CASTGGTDTGELFF.

CDR3 amino acids: CASSDGTGGWETQYF. CDR3 DNA: TGTGCCAGCAGCGACGGGACAGGGGGTTGGGAGACCCAGTACTTC. The gene calls are TRBV7-9 and TRBJ2-5, with TRBD1 matching over 11 bases. CDR3 length: 15 amino acids. After removal of 5 bases from V and 5 bases from J, the junction contained 7 bases not matched to a gene. CDR1 and CDR2 (germline): SEHNR, FQNEAQ (reference sequence).

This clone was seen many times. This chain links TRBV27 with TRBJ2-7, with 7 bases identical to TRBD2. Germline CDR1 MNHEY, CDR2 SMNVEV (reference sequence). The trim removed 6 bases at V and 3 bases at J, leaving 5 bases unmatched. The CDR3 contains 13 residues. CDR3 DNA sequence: TGTGCCAGCAGCAGCGGGGCAAACTACGAGCAGTACTTC. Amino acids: CASSSGANYEQYF.

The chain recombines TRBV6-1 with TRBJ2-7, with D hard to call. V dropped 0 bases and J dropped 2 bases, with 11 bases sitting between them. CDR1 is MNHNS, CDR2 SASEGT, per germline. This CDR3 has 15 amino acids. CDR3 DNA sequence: TGTGCCAGCAGTGAAGCTCCAGAGTCTACCTACGAGCAGTACTTC. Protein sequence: CASSEAPESTYEQYF.

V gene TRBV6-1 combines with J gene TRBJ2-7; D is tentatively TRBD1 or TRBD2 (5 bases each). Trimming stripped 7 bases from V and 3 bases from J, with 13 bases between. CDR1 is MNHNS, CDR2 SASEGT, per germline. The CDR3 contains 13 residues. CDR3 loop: CASTSGPYYEQYF. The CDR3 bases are TGTGCCAGCACCTCGGGACCCTACTACGAGCAGTACTTC.

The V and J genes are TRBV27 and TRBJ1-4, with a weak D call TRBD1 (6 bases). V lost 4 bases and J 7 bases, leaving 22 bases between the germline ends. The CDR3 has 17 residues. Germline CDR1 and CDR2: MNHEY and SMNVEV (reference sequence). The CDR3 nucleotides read TGTGCCAGCAGTTCCGTTTTCGTCAGGGGTCCGGCTGAAAAACTGTTTTTT. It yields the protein CASSSVFVRGPAEKLFF. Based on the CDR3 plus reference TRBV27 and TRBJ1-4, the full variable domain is EAQVTQNPRYLITVTGKKLTVTCSQNMNHEYMSWYRQDPGLGLRQIYYSMNVEVTDKGDVPEGYKVSRKEKRNFPLILESPSPNQTSLYFCASSSVFVRGPAEKLFFGSGTQLSVL.

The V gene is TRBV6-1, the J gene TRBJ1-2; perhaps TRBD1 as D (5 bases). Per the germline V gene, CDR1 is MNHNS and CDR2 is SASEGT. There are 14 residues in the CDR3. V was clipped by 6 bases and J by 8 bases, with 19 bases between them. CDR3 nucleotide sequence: TGTGCCAGCAGCCTAAAGGGGCCGTCTGGAGGCTACACCTTC. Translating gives CASSLKGPSGGYTF.

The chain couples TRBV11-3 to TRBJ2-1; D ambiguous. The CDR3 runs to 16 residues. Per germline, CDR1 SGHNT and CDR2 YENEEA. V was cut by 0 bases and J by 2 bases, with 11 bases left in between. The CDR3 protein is CASSLEGRSAYNEQFF. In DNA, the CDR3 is TGTGCCAGCAGCTTAGAGGGTAGGTCCGCCTACAATGAGCAGTTCTTC. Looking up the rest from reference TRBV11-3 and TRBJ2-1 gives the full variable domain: EAGVVQSPRYKIIEKKQPVAFWCNPISGHNTLYWYLQNLGQGPELLIRYENEEAVDDSQLPKDRFSAERLKGVDSTLKIQPAELGDSAVYLCASSLEGRSAYNEQFFGPGTRLTVL.